This T cell receptor (beta chain) was captured in a study of blood T cell repertoires in COVID-19. Study background: Acute-phase and convalescent COVID-19 samples originated in the United States, Italy and Spain. PBMCs, B-cell-depleted T cells, or T cells were the source of the cDNA or gDNA that made up the material.

Clones were read by immunoSEQ multiplex PCR, and TCRdb kept only the in-frame ones, dropping some. The table has roughly 100,000 clones, roughly 80% seen once; the top ten hold approximately 15%. CDR1 SGHRS and CDR2 YFSETQ come from the germline V gene. This CDR3 is built from 14 residues. J was trimmed by 7 bases and V by 3 bases; bases with no gene match: 3. The sequence was obtained from an elderly woman with acute or convalescent COVID-19. Material for sequencing was peripheral blood. The genes are TRBV5-1 and TRBJ2-1, with 11 bases matching TRBD1. CDR3 amino acids: CASSSDRGLNEQFF. The DNA for the CDR3 is TGCGCCAGCAGCTCGGACAGGGGGCTTAATGAGCAGTTCTTC.